This T cell receptor beta chain was sequenced for a study of post-analysis software for immune sequencing data. Findings and limits, study-wide: Patients had higher frequencies than controls of roughly 5 TRBV segments, including TRBV5-6, TRBV5-1 and TRBV20-1. Co-batched samples clustered tightly together by F measure.

Regarding this clonotype: Antigen specificity is unknown.

Between the trimmed V and J ends, which lost 8 bases and 4 bases, there was a span of 12 bases. Germline CDR1 is SNHLY and CDR2 is FYNNEI. This CDR3 is built from 13 residues. TCR beta cDNA libraries included unique molecular identifiers. TCRdb recomputed calls from the PCR reads with MiXCR, one row per CDR3 protein. Of approximately 440,000 distinct CDR3 sequences listed, under 55% are singletons. This rearrangement joins TRBV2 to TRBJ2-1; D is possibly TRBD1 or TRBD2 (5 bases each). Sample: blood. The receptor comes from a girl under 18 with multiple sclerosis. DNA of the CDR3: TGTGCCAGCGGGACCGCCCGGTACAATGAGCAGTTCTTC. Its translation is CASGTARYNEQFF.